This T cell receptor (beta chain) was documented in a study of blood T cell repertoires in COVID-19. Study-level background: For recovered donors of Cohort 3, there were two negative PCRs, clearance, or symptom resolution. Donors in the United States, Italy and Spain gave samples during acute or convalescent COVID-19.

The protocol was immunoSEQ multiplex PCR, while the TCRdb copy is restricted to in-frame clones and leaves out a portion. The sample lists a few hundred thousand clones, around 90% occurring once. Cohorts were determined from participant-reported clinical history. Looked up from germline, CDR1 is LNHNV and CDR2 is YYDKDF (reference sequence). CDR3 length equals 15 residues. V gave up 0 bases and J gave up 4 bases, with 13 bases separating them. The sample holds one count of this clone. Sequenced: PBMCs or T cells enriched from blood (not recorded which). The chain combines TRBV15 with TRBJ2-7; tentatively, D is TRBD2 (7 bases). This TCR derives from a man younger than 40 in a cohort exposed to, infected with or recovered from COVID-19 (not recorded which). CDR3 sequence (DNA): TGTGCCACCAGCAGAGAGGGGGGGGCAGTGTACGAGCAGTACTTC. Translation gives CATSREGGAVYEQYF.